The TCR beta chain under discussion was sequenced for a study of blood T cell repertoires in COVID-19. Study summary: In each case, the material was cDNA or gDNA derived from T cells, B-cell-depleted T cells, or PBMCs.

Original analysis: The authors estimated nucleated cell counts from reference gene primer amplification. Data came from immunoSEQ multiplex PCR; TCRdb stores just in-frame clones and leaves some out. Clone size and the V and J calls come from that table; the DNA yielded D and trimming. Here the sample spans approximately 240,000 clones, around 81% being singletons. This clone was picked up many times. The sample comprised peripheral blood. The receptor was isolated from a woman aged 60-75 years with active or convalescent COVID-19.

For the CDR3, the DNA is TGCGCCAGCAAAATACAGGGGTCAAACAATGAGCAGTTCTTC. This gives the protein CASKIQGSNNEQFF. V and J are TRBV5-1 and TRBJ2-1; 7 bases match TRBD1. V lost 6 bases to trimming and J lost 5 bases; unmatched junction nucleotides: 8. CDR1 and CDR2 from the germline V gene are SGHRS and YFSETQ. The CDR3 contains 14 residues.